The 14 T cell receptor beta chains given below trace back to one sample, sequenced in a study of identical twins (dated by TCRdb to between 2015 and 2016). To prepare the library, 5' RACE was applied. Data came from an Illumina HiSeq 2000. The raw public reads went through TCRdb reprocessing: fastp at Q25, MiXCR clone calling, in-frame beta chains kept. Rows with a matching CDR3 protein are joined into one entry that keeps the most common DNA and genes. This sample has hundreds of thousands of distinct CDR3 sequences in its table, and approximately 8.5% of those were observed once. Of the sample, approximately 2% is held by the ten largest clones. The data also belong to a second study, concerning yellow fever vaccine responses in identical twins.

Sequenced material: memory (CD45RO+) T cells sorted from blood. Explained via the paper, the cell subset or site label denotes: CD45RO+ enriched T cells. The receptors were sampled from a woman between 18 and 30 years old in good health.

This clonotype was detected only a few times. The chain has TRBV5-1 and TRBJ2-3, with D possibly called TRBD1 or TRBD2 (5 bases each). Trimming stripped 2 bases from V and 6 bases from J, with 16 bases between. The germline V gene has CDR1 SGHRS and CDR2 YFSETQ. The CDR3 contains 15 residues. CDR3 nucleotides: TGCGCCAGCAGCTTTGACGGGACCACCGCCGATACGCAGTATTTT. This translates into CASSFDGTTADTQYF.

A few counts support this clonotype. The chain couples TRBV12-3 or TRBV12-4 to TRBJ1-1; D is uncertain. The CDR3 loop spans 13 amino acids. V lost 3 bases and J lost 3, with 8 bases in between. The chain's CDR3 is CASSLWGDTEAFF. The DNA of the CDR3 is TGTGCCAGCAGTTTGTGGGGTGACACTGAAGCTTTCTTT.

V gene TRBV28 combines with J gene TRBJ1-2; D is undetermined. CDR1 and CDR2 from the germline V gene are MDHEN and SYDVKM. The V end lost 2 bases, the J end lost 6 bases, and 13 bases lay between the germline ends. The CDR3 is made up of 14 amino acids. The CDR3 reads CASSLEVGRNGYTF. DNA of the CDR3: TGTGCCAGCAGTTTAGAGGTGGGCCGAAATGGCTACACCTTC.

This clonotype has a count of ten or more. This chain connects TRBV4-2 to TRBJ2-7, with TRBD2 identical over 13 bases. This CDR3 has 15 amino acids. Trimming took 2 bases from V and 6 from J; bases not matched to a gene: 4. Looked up from germline, CDR1 is LGHNA and CDR2 is YNFKEQ. The CDR3 region has the DNA TGTGCCAGCAGCCAATTACTAGCGGGGGGGGGCGAGCAGTACTTC. As protein: CASSQLLAGGGEQYF.

The chain carries TRBV18 and TRBJ2-7; D is perhaps TRBD1 (6 bases). The V end was cut by 2 bases, the J end by 5 bases, with 10 bases between. This CDR3 is 13 amino acids long. Germline V CDR1 and CDR2: KGHSH, LQKENI. The DNA for the CDR3 is TGTGCCAGCTCACCAAGGGACATCCACGAGCAGTACTTC. Translated, it gives CASSPRDIHEQYF.

Ten or more counts support this clonotype. V is TRBV20-1 and J is TRBJ2-1; D perhaps matches TRBD2 (6 bases). CDR3 length equals 13 residues. Germline V gives CDR1 DFQATT, CDR2 SNEGSKA (reference sequence). V shed 6 bases and J shed 7 bases, with 16 bases lying between them. This CDR3 reads CSALGTGVNEQFF. CDR3 coding DNA: TGCAGTGCCCTAGGTACGGGAGTGAATGAGCAGTTCTTC.

This clonotype was observed a handful of times. The chain has TRBV3-1 and TRBJ2-7, with 9 bases that match TRBD2. The CDR3 runs 13 residues. The trim removed 4 bases at V and 2 bases at J, leaving 0 bases unmatched. Germline CDR1 and CDR2: LGHDT and YNNKEL (reference sequence). The CDR3 protein is CASSLAGAYEQYV. The CDR3, as DNA: TGTGCCAGCAGCCTAGCGGGAGCCTACGAGCAGTACGTC.

This clonotype was seen a handful of times. The V call is TRBV28, the J call TRBJ2-7, with 10 bases aligning to TRBD1. The germline CDR1 and CDR2 sequences are MDHEN and SYDVKM. CDR3 length equals 13 residues. The junction had 5 bases not matched to a gene; V was cut back by 10 bases and J by 2 bases. The DNA for the CDR3 is TGTGCCACCCGGGACAGGGGAGCCTACGAGCAGTACGTC. Amino acids: CATRDRGAYEQYV.

This clonotype was seen ten or more times. The chain uses TRBV10-1 and TRBJ2-1; 9 bases map to TRBD2. Germline V gene data show CDR1 as WNHNN and CDR2 as SYGVQD (reference sequence). J lost 1 base, V lost 4 bases, and 5 bases had no gene match. The CDR3 runs 16 residues. CDR3 protein: CASSVLSGGSYNEQFF. Written as DNA, the CDR3 is TGCGCCAGCAGTGTTTTAAGCGGGGGGTCCTACAATGAGCAGTTCTTC.

The chain couples TRBV6-5 to TRBJ2-7; 11 bases fit TRBD1. The length of the CDR3 is 15 residues. Looked up from germline, CDR1 is MNHEY and CDR2 is SVGAGI. The ends lost 4 bases at V and 2 bases at J; junction bases unmatched: 4. The CDR3 DNA reads as TGTGCCAGCAGTTCATTGGGACAGGGGGCCTACGAGCAGTACGTC. Translated, it gives CASSSLGQGAYEQYV.

This clonotype came up many times. The V gene is TRBV2, the J gene TRBJ2-1, with 8 bases that match TRBD2. The ends lost 4 bases at V and 8 bases at J; junction bases unmatched: 7. Germline CDR1 is SNHLY and CDR2 is FYNNEI. CDR3 size: 14 residues. This chain's CDR3 is CASSAGTRVYEQFF. The CDR3 DNA sequence: TGTGCCAGCAGTGCGGGGACTAGAGTCTATGAGCAGTTCTTC.

This clonotype occurred a few times. The genes are TRBV6-1 and TRBJ2-2; no clear D gene. V shed 4 bases and J shed 7 bases, with 7 bases lying between them. Germline CDR1 is MNHNS and CDR2 is SASEGT. The CDR3 runs 12 residues. The CDR3 nucleotides read TGTGCCAGCAGTGTTCAAAACGGGGAGCTGTTTTTT. Protein sequence: CASSVQNGELFF.

This clonotype has a count of ten or more. The CDR3 protein is CASSHNSLGTGELFF. Here the CDR3 DNA reads TGTGCCAGCAGCCATAACTCCCTGGGCACCGGGGAGCTGTTTTTT. The chain uses TRBV3-1 and TRBJ2-2; unclear D gene. Germline assignment: CDR1 LGHDT and CDR2 YNNKEL (reference sequence). V was shortened by 3 bases and J by 4 bases, with 12 bases between the two germline ends. The CDR3 loop spans 15 amino acids.

The table lists this clonotype with a few counts. The rearrangement joins TRBV2 to TRBJ2-1; D is unresolved. The CDR3 consists of 10 residues. Looked up from germline, CDR1 is SNHLY and CDR2 is FYNNEI. The germline V and J ends were trimmed by 7 bases and 10 bases, with 8 bases remaining between them. This CDR3 reads CASKGREQFF. CDR3 DNA sequence: TGTGCCAGCAAAGGGCGCGAGCAGTTCTTC.